A single sample is the source of the 23 T cell receptor beta chains below, sequenced in a study of cytotoxic CD8 clonotypes in ibrutinib-treated CLL. TCRdb's copy holds only in-frame clones and misses some; the assay was immunoSEQ multiplex PCR. This sample has about 330,000 clones, with about 64% found just once. Sequencing was performed on PBMCs, taken after 36 months of ibrutinib treatment. Source of these receptors: a human donor with chronic lymphocytic leukemia.

The chain employs TRBV15 and TRBJ2-7; 8 positions agree with TRBD1. CDR3 length equals 13 residues. V shed 5 bases and J 9 bases; nucleotides not matched to a gene: 9. Germline V gene sequence: CDR1 LNHNV, CDR2 YYDKDF (reference sequence). DNA for the CDR3: TGTGCCACCAGCCCTACCCGGGACAGGACGCAGTACTTC. Its protein product is CATSPTRDRTQYF.

This clone turned up a few times. The chain joins TRBV2 to TRBJ2-7, with 7 bases identical to TRBD2. The CDR3 covers 14 residues. From germline, CDR1 is SNHLY and CDR2 FYNNEI. Unmatched junction bases numbered 9, after V lost 6 bases and J lost 4 bases. Written as DNA, the CDR3 is TGTGCCAGCAGCCTTACGGGGGGTCTATACGAGCAGTACTTC. Protein product: CASSLTGGLYEQYF.

The chain joins TRBV5-1 to TRBJ2-3; D is unclear. Between the trimmed V and J ends, which lost 0 bases and 5 bases, there was a span of 7 bases. The V gene's germline CDR1 is SGHRS and CDR2 YFSETQ. The CDR3 length is 13 residues. The CDR3 DNA follows: TGCGCCAGCAGCTTGGCCGTTGTAGATACGCAGTATTTT. It codes for CASSLAVVDTQYF.

As DNA, the CDR3 is TGTGCCACCGGACAGGTTGGCAATCAGCCCCAGCATTTT. It translates to CATGQVGNQPQHF. The chain has TRBV28 and TRBJ1-5; TRBD1 matches at 7 bases. Germline assignment: CDR1 MDHEN and CDR2 SYDVKM. V was pared by 10 bases and J by 2 bases, with 5 bases of the junction left unmatched. The CDR3 runs 13 residues.

This chain connects TRBV19 to TRBJ2-1; TRBD2 matches at 9 bases. Germline CDR1 LNHDA, CDR2 SQIVND (reference sequence). V gave up 8 bases and J gave up 1 base; unmatched junction bases: 27. The CDR3 spans 22 residues. The CDR3 spells CASRTGFLAGGPQYNSYNEQFF. The CDR3 coding sequence is TGTGCCAGTCGAACAGGGTTTCTCGCGGGAGGGCCACAGTACAATTCCTACAATGAGCAGTTCTTC.

The chain combines TRBV7-6 with TRBJ2-7, with D possibly TRBD2 on 7 matching bases. CDR3 size: 15 residues. Trimming left V 5 bases short and J 0 bases short, with 14 bases between. Germline lookup yields CDR1 SGHVS and CDR2 FNYEAQ. CDR3 sequence reads: CASSQRGGLSYEQYF. CDR3 nucleotides: TGTGCCAGCAGCCAGAGGGGGGGTCTCTCCTACGAGCAGTACTTC.

The chain joins TRBV9 to TRBJ2-5; D is uncertain. Germline CDR1 and CDR2: SGDLS and YYNGEE. Trimming cost V 0 bases and J 0 bases, with 6 bases left between them. The CDR3 consists of 14 residues. CDR3: CASSVGQYQETQYF. CDR3 coding DNA: TGTGCCAGCAGCGTAGGCCAGTACCAAGAGACCCAGTACTTC.

This clone has more than one count but fewer than ten. The chain couples TRBV10-1 to TRBJ2-2; D is perhaps TRBD2 (5 bases). Per the germline V gene, CDR1 is WNHNN and CDR2 is SYGVQD (reference sequence). This CDR3 has 13 amino acids. The V end lost 6 bases, the J end lost 6 bases, and 11 bases lay between the germline ends. In DNA form, the CDR3 reads TGCGCCAGCAGGGAGGACTTCGCCGGGGAGCTGTTTTTT. This gives the protein CASREDFAGELFF.

This CDR3 is CASSHGQNYGYTF. CDR3 nucleotides: TGTGCCAGTAGTCACGGACAAAACTATGGCTACACCTTC. The chain uses TRBV19 and TRBJ1-2; D might be TRBD1 (5 bases). Germline CDR1 is LNHDA and CDR2 is SQIVND (reference sequence). V was trimmed by 5 bases and J by 2 bases, leaving 9 bases between them. The CDR3 has 13 residues.

This chain joins TRBV29-1 and TRBJ2-2; perhaps TRBD2 as D (6 bases). Germline CDR1 is SQVTM and CDR2 is ANQGSEA. The CDR3 runs to 14 residues. Trimming cost V 2 bases and J 7 bases, with 14 bases left between them. The CDR3 reads CSVEFGSFGGELFF. The CDR3 DNA follows: TGCAGCGTTGAATTCGGGAGTTTTGGCGGGGAGCTGTTTTTT.

V is TRBV29-1 and J is TRBJ2-2, with a tentative D call TRBD2 (5 bases). Trimming shortened V by 7 bases and J by 2 bases, and 11 bases separated the two germline ends. Germline V CDR1 and CDR2: SQVTM, ANQGSEA. This CDR3 comprises 13 residues. The CDR3 region is CSAGLSNTGELFF. Here the CDR3 DNA reads TGCAGCGCCGGACTTTCAAACACCGGGGAGCTGTTTTTT.

The V and J genes are TRBV6-6 and TRBJ2-1; D unresolved. V lost 6 bases to trimming and J lost 4 bases, with 10 bases between them. The CDR3 has 13 amino acids. Germline V gives CDR1 MNHNY, CDR2 SVGAGI (reference sequence). Here the CDR3 DNA reads TGTGCCAGCAGGCCAGATGAGTACAATGAGCAGTTCTTC. Translation gives CASRPDEYNEQFF.

DNA for the CDR3: TGTGCCAGCAGCCAAGGCCAGGGGGCCTACGAGCAGTACTTC. The encoded protein is CASSQGQGAYEQYF. The chain links TRBV4-2 to TRBJ2-7; 7 nucleotides line up with TRBD1. The germline V gene encodes CDR1 LGHNA and CDR2 YNFKEQ. The CDR3 sequence is 14 residues long. Trimming removed 1 base from V and 2 bases from J; junction bases left unmatched: 2.

The rearrangement joins TRBV29-1 to TRBJ2-7; 10 bases are shared with TRBD1. Germline V gives CDR1 SQVTM, CDR2 ANQGSEA. V shed 6 bases and J 3 bases; nucleotides not matched to a gene: 11. There are 15 residues in the CDR3. CDR3 bases: TGCAGCGTAGATACTTGGACAGGGGGAATCTACGAGCAGTACTTC. It is translated as CSVDTWTGGIYEQYF.

The chain combines TRBV19 with TRBJ2-3; no definite D call. CDR1 and CDR2 (germline): LNHDA, SQIVND (reference sequence). The V end lost 9 bases, the J end lost 8 bases, and 21 bases lay between the germline ends. This CDR3 is 14 amino acids long. The CDR3 spells CARGMGLKAGTQYF. In DNA form, the CDR3 reads TGTGCCAGAGGTATGGGCCTAAAAGCTGGTACGCAGTATTTT.

This chain uses TRBV28 with TRBJ1-1; D not certain. Looked up from germline, CDR1 is MDHEN and CDR2 is SYDVKM. CDR3 length equals 15 residues. V was pared by 8 bases and J by 1 base, with 17 bases between. The CDR3 region is CASRGFPLGNTEAFF. As DNA, the CDR3 is TGTGCCAGCCGAGGGTTTCCCTTGGGGAACACTGAAGCTTTCTTT.

The chain carries TRBV18 and TRBJ2-6; perhaps TRBD1 as D (6 bases). This CDR3 has 16 amino acids. Germline V lookup: CDR1 KGHSH, CDR2 LQKENI. V was cut by 2 bases and J by 4 bases, with 12 bases left in between. The CDR3 protein is CASSPGGALGANVLTF. The CDR3 DNA reads TGTGCCAGCTCACCAGGGGGCGCTTTGGGGGCCAACGTCCTGACTTTC.

The chain links TRBV11-2 to TRBJ2-7, with D perhaps TRBD1 (6 bases). CDR3 length: 15 amino acids. V gave up 3 bases and J gave up 1 base, with 13 bases separating them. Germline CDR1 is SGHAT and CDR2 is FQNNGV. The CDR3 sequence: CASSFWTVSSYEQYF. DNA for the CDR3: TGTGCCAGCAGCTTCTGGACAGTTTCATCCTACGAGCAGTACTTC.

This chain links TRBV5-1 with TRBJ2-1; D is ambiguous. Germline V gene data show CDR1 as SGHRS and CDR2 as YFSETQ. This CDR3 is built from 14 residues. Trimming shortened V by 1 base and J by 0 bases, and 5 bases separated the two germline ends. Written as DNA, the CDR3 is TGCGCCAGCAGCTTGATCATCTCCTACAATGAGCAGTTCTTC. Translating it yields CASSLIISYNEQFF.

The chain has TRBV6-4 and TRBJ1-1, with TRBD1 matching over 9 bases. The CDR3 spans 16 residues. Germline V gene lookup returns CDR1 MRHNA and CDR2 SNTAGT. V shed 7 bases and J 3 bases; nucleotides not matched to a gene: 12. Here the CDR3 DNA reads TGTGCCAGCAAAGGACAGGGGTCAGGGACAGACACTGAAGCTTTCTTT. This gives the protein CASKGQGSGTDTEAFF.

The chain is built from TRBV7-7 and TRBJ2-6; unclear D gene. Trimming shortened V by 5 bases and J by 0 bases, and 14 bases separated the two germline ends. The CDR3 covers 17 residues. CDR1 and CDR2 (germline): SSHAT, FNYEAQ (reference sequence). The CDR3 reads CASSLSPSLSGANVLTF. The DNA of the CDR3 is TGTGCCAGCAGCCTGTCCCCAAGCCTCTCTGGGGCCAACGTCCTGACTTTC.

This clone was seen a single time. The chain carries TRBV14 and TRBJ2-1; D is unclear. Germline CDR1 and CDR2: SGHDN and FVKESK. The CDR3 runs 12 residues. V was clipped by 4 bases and J by 4 bases, with 5 bases between them. The CDR3 loop reads CASSRYYNEQFF. In DNA form, the CDR3 reads TGTGCCAGCAGCCGATATTACAATGAGCAGTTCTTC.

This clone occurred a few times. The CDR3 protein is CASSQGGLWWTGELFF. As DNA, the CDR3 is TGCGCCAGCAGCCAAGGGGGCTTATGGTGGACCGGGGAGCTGTTTTTT. The chain couples TRBV4-3 to TRBJ2-2; weak D call: TRBD1 (5 bases). This CDR3 comprises 16 residues. V was pared by 1 base and J by 5 bases, with 14 bases between. Germline CDR1 is LGHNA and CDR2 is YSLEER.